The sequence of this TCR beta chain was determined in a study of tumor-infiltrating lymphocytes in primary liver carcinoma. Using a constant-region primer together with ProtoScript II reverse transcriptase, TCR beta cDNA was made from 500 to 650 ng of total RNA. Three nested multiplex PCR rounds of slightly modified ARM-PCR generated TCR beta libraries. TCRdb re-analysed the multiplex PCR reads in MiXCR, keeping a single row per CDR3 protein. The profile shows approximately 310,000 distinct CDR3 sequences, 65% of them singletons. They got blood RNA out of unsorted whole blood and also pulled out germline DNA. The source is a man between 40 and 49 years old with primary liver carcinoma and hepatitis B virus infection. What was sequenced was peripheral blood.

The DNA for the CDR3 is TGCGCCAGCACACGCTCGGGGTCGAGGGGAGAAGCTTTCTTT. The encoded protein is CASTRSGSRGEAFF. This sequence joins TRBV5-1 and TRBJ1-1; possible D gene TRBD1, 5 bases. Trimming cost V 6 bases and J 8 bases, with 20 bases left between them. The CDR3 loop spans 14 amino acids. Germline CDR1 reads SGHRS; CDR2 reads YFSETQ.